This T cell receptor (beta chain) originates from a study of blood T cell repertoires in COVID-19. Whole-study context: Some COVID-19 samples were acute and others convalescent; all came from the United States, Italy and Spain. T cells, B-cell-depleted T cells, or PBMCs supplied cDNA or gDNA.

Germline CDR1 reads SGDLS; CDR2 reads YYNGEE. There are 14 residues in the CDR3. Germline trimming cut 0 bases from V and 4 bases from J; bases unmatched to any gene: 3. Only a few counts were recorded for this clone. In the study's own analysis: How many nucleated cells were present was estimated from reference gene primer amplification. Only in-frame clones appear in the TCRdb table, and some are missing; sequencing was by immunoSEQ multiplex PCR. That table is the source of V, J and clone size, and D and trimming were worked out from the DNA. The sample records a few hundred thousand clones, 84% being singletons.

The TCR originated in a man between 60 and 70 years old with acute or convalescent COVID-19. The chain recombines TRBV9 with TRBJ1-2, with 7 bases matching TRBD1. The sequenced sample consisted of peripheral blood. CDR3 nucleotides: TGTGCCAGCAGCGTAGAGGGGACAGCCTATGGCTACACCTTC. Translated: CASSVEGTAYGYTF.